This T cell receptor beta chain was obtained from a study of CD8 T cells in Susac syndrome. Study-wide background: Patients with Susac syndrome were therapy-naive, on corticosteroids, or on intravenous immunoglobulin alone at the time that blood was drawn.

Germline CDR1 LNHNV, CDR2 YYDKDF (reference sequence). CDR3 length: 11 residues. The V and J ends lost 3 bases and 12 bases, in that order; junction bases with no gene match: 4. RNA, at roughly 0.5 to 1 ug, was reverse transcribed with random hexamers. It was immunoSEQ multiplex PCR that amplified TCR beta CDR3 across 54 Vbeta and 13 Jbeta. Via MiXCR, TCRdb re-called the immunoSEQ multiplex PCR reads, giving one row per CDR3 protein. The sample lists 75,000 to 95,000 distinct CDR3 sequences; 85% to 95% were seen once. Study-wide results and caveats: Susac-specific public clones numbered around 15 in total CD8+ repertoires (and about 5 in CD8+ TEMRA repertoires). The study found that Susac CD8+ clonal expansion peaked in TEMRA cells and active patients.

The table lists this clonotype with a count of one. Its antigen is unidentified. This clonotype originated in a human donor with Susac syndrome. The genes are TRBV15 and TRBJ1-1, with 7 nucleotides matching TRBD1. Specimen: CD8+ T cells from PBMCs. CDR3: CATSSTGEPFF. The CDR3 bases are TGTGCCACCAGCAGCACAGGGGAACCTTTCTTT.